This is a list of T cell receptor beta chains from one sample in a study of T-cell reconstitution after alpha-beta-depleted transplantation in children. TCRdb reprocessed the PCR reads with MiXCR, giving one entry per CDR3 protein. The sample records fewer than 350,000 distinct CDR3 sequences, about 9.4% being singletons. The starting material was PBMCs, obtained before TCRalphabeta/CD19-depleted stem cell transplant. These receptors were collected from a boy younger than two with acute myeloid leukemia, due to receive a stem cell transplant. The CDR3 runs from the conserved cysteine through the conserved F or W. The D gene is left open where the match is weak. The size of a clone is reported for some rows only, either as once, few or many, or as a class for expanded clones.

cdr3_nt | cdr3_aa | v_call | d_call | j_call | clone_size
TGTGCCAGCCACAGGGGGCGGGAGACCCAGTACTTC | CASHRGRETQYF | TRBV6-2/TRBV6-3 | TRBD1 | TRBJ2-5 | many
TGTGCCAGCAGGCCCGACCTCGGGAGCGGGGGATACGAGCAGTACTTC | CASRPDLGSGGYEQYF | TRBV12-3/TRBV12-4 | TRBD2 | TRBJ2-7 | many
TGTGCCAGCAGTTACTCGAGGGACAGCTATTCACCCCTCCACTTT | CASSYSRDSYSPLHF | TRBV6-5 | TRBD1 | TRBJ1-6 | many
TGTGCCAGCAGTGAGCCGAGCGGGGGGGCGGCTGAGCAGTTCTTC | CASSEPSGGAAEQFF | TRBV6-1 | TRBD2 | TRBJ2-1 | -
TGCGCCAGCAGCCAAGTCTACAGGGGGCGGGAGGAGCAGTTCTTC | CASSQVYRGREEQFF | TRBV4-3 | TRBD1 | TRBJ2-1 | many
TGCAGTGCTAGAATAGGCAGGGAGGTGACTGAAGCTTTCTTT | CSARIGREVTEAFF | TRBV20-1 | - | TRBJ1-1 | many
TGCGCCAGCAGACCTCAGGGGCCCGGGGAGCTGTTTTTT | CASRPQGPGELFF | TRBV5-1 | - | TRBJ2-2 | many
TGTGCCAGCAGCCGGGACAGGGGAAGAACAGATACGCAGTATTTT | CASSRDRGRTDTQYF | TRBV6-1 | TRBD1 | TRBJ2-3 | -
TGTGCCATCAGTGAGTCCGGGGAGCTGTTTTTT | CAISESGELFF | TRBV10-3 | - | TRBJ2-2 | many
TGTGCCAGCAGTCTCGGGAAGTCTTATAGCAATCAGCCCCAGCATTTT | CASSLGKSYSNQPQHF | TRBV6-2/TRBV6-3 | - | TRBJ1-5 | many
TGTGCCAGCAGGGCGGGGGCAAGGATTATAAATGAGCAGTTCTTC | CASRAGARIINEQFF | TRBV27 | - | TRBJ2-1 | many
TGTGCCAGCAGTTTAAGAGGGCGCGGTCAGCCCCAGCATTTT | CASSLRGRGQPQHF | TRBV28 | - | TRBJ1-5 | -
TGTGCCAGCAGTTACCCTCTCAATAGGGGCTACACCTTC | CASSYPLNRGYTF | TRBV6-2/TRBV6-3 | - | TRBJ1-2 | many
TGCAGTGCTAGAGGGTTCAGGGCCAAAAACATTCAGTACTTC | CSARGFRAKNIQYF | TRBV20-1 | - | TRBJ2-4 | -
TGCGCCAGCAGCCAAGGAAGGGCAGGTAATTCACCCCTCCACTTT | CASSQGRAGNSPLHF | TRBV5-1 | - | TRBJ1-6 | many
TGTGCCATCAGTGACGGGGCGGGCTACGAGCAGTACTTC | CAISDGAGYEQYF | TRBV10-3 | - | TRBJ2-7 | many
TGTGCCAGCAGCCAAGCAATTGGGGGAGCCCAGTTCTTC | CASSQAIGGAQFF | TRBV14 | - | TRBJ2-1 | many
TGCGCCAGCAAGCGGCCCGGCTACGAGCAGTACTTC | CASKRPGYEQYF | TRBV4-3 | - | TRBJ2-7 | -
TGTGCCAGCAGCCCCATGGGGCAGGAATCAGAGACCCAGTACTTC | CASSPMGQESETQYF | TRBV4-2 | - | TRBJ2-5 | many
TGTGCCAGCAGTCCCCAGTATGTCCATGAGCAGTTCTTC | CASSPQYVHEQFF | TRBV27 | - | TRBJ2-1 | many
TGCGCCTGCAGCTTGGCGTCTGGAGGGCAAGAGACCCAGTACTTC | CACSLASGGQETQYF | TRBV5-1 | - | TRBJ2-5 | -
TGTGCCAGTAGTTCTAGCGGGAGTGAGCAGTTCTTC | CASSSSGSEQFF | TRBV19 | TRBD2 | TRBJ2-1 | -
TGTGCCAGCAGTTTTAGGGACGGAGGCACAGATACGCAGTATTTT | CASSFRDGGTDTQYF | TRBV28 | - | TRBJ2-3 | -
TGTGCCAGCAGCTTTCTCCGGGACTCGCTGTTCGAGCAGTTCTTC | CASSFLRDSLFEQFF | TRBV7-2 | - | TRBJ2-1 | many
TGTGCCAGTTCGCGGACAGGGTCTTCTGGCTACACCTTC | CASSRTGSSGYTF | TRBV6-5 | TRBD1 | TRBJ1-2 | many
TGTGCCAGCAGCTTATCCAGGGTCTACGAGCAGTACTTC | CASSLSRVYEQYF | TRBV11-2 | - | TRBJ2-7 | many
TGTGCCAGTACTAGGGGGACCCAAGAGACCCAGTACTTC | CASTRGTQETQYF | TRBV19 | - | TRBJ2-5 | -
TGTGCCATACCCCAAGCGGGTCCTAAGTCAGATACGCAGTATTTT | CAIPQAGPKSDTQYF | TRBV15 | - | TRBJ2-3 | many
TGTGCCAGCAGCCCCGGGCCCTGGCTCCAGCATTTT | CASSPGPWLQHF | TRBV7-9 | - | TRBJ1-5 | few
TGTGCCAGCAGCCAGAATCCGGATACGCAGTATTTT | CASSQNPDTQYF | TRBV6-6 | - | TRBJ2-3 | -
TGCGCCAGCACCTTCGGTCAGGGGTCCTACGAGCAGTACTTC | CASTFGQGSYEQYF | TRBV5-1 | - | TRBJ2-7 | many
TGTGCCAGCAGCTTAGCCGGTCAGCCCCAGCATTTT | CASSLAGQPQHF | TRBV7-2 | - | TRBJ1-5 | many
TGCAGCGTAAAGAAAGCCGGGACAGCTTATGGCTACACCTTC | CSVKKAGTAYGYTF | TRBV29-1 | TRBD1 | TRBJ1-2 | many
TGCAGCGTTGACGGGTACAGCGGGCCGAGCACAGATACGCAGTATTTT | CSVDGYSGPSTDTQYF | TRBV29-1 | - | TRBJ2-3 | few
TGTGCCAGTCAGGGAGTCCCTTACGAGCAGTACTTC | CASQGVPYEQYF | TRBV25-1 | - | TRBJ2-7 | many
TGTGCCAGCAAAACCGGGACCCAGAACACCGGGGAGCTGTTTTTT | CASKTGTQNTGELFF | TRBV7-2 | - | TRBJ2-2 | many
TGTGCCAGCAGTCAGAAGCGCAATCAGCCCCAGCATTTT | CASSQKRNQPQHF | TRBV28 | - | TRBJ1-5 | many
TGCAGTGCTAGAGCTGGGAATGAGCAGTTCTTC | CSARAGNEQFF | TRBV20-1 | - | TRBJ2-1 | many
TGCAGTGCTAGATACCGGGTCTACTATGGCTACACCTTC | CSARYRVYYGYTF | TRBV20-1 | - | TRBJ1-2 | many
TGCAGTGCCCCGGGACTAGCGGGAGCAAGGGAGCAGTTCTTC | CSAPGLAGAREQFF | TRBV20-1 | TRBD2 | TRBJ2-1 | -
TGTGCCAGCAGCCGACAGGGGAGGGCCTACGAGCAGTACTTC | CASSRQGRAYEQYF | TRBV27 | - | TRBJ2-7 | -
TGTGCCAGCAGTGAAGAGTGGGACGGCGACAATGAGCAGTTCTTC | CASSEEWDGDNEQFF | TRBV2 | - | TRBJ2-1 | medium-sized
TGTGCCAGCAGCTTAAGGGGTCTAGCGGGGGCCAATGAGCAGTTCTTC | CASSLRGLAGANEQFF | TRBV7-3 | TRBD2 | TRBJ2-1 | many
TGCGCCAGCAGCCCTTCTTTGGGGGGTAGGGACACCGGGGAGCTGTTTTTT | CASSPSLGGRDTGELFF | TRBV4-3 | - | TRBJ2-2 | many
TGCAGCGTTGTGGGAGATTTCTACGAGCAGTACTTC | CSVVGDFYEQYF | TRBV29-1 | - | TRBJ2-7 | many
TGCAGTGCTAGACTAGCGGGGGGGCCGAAAGAGACCCAGTACTTC | CSARLAGGPKETQYF | TRBV20-1 | TRBD2 | TRBJ2-5 | many
TGTGCCAGCAGCTTAGCCCTAAAAGAGACCCAGTACTTC | CASSLALKETQYF | TRBV11-2 | - | TRBJ2-5 | many
TGTGCCAGCAGCGCCGACAGGGGAGCCTCCTACAATGAGCAGTTCTTC | CASSADRGASYNEQFF | TRBV28 | TRBD1 | TRBJ2-1 | many
TGTGCCAGCAGTTGGGGGGGACAGGGGCTCTACGAGCAGTACTTC | CASSWGGQGLYEQYF | TRBV12-3/TRBV12-4 | TRBD1 | TRBJ2-7 | many
TGCAGTGCTAGCGGGGGGGGGAGCTACGAGCAGTACTTC | CSASGGGSYEQYF | TRBV20-1 | TRBD2 | TRBJ2-7 | -
TGCGCCAGCAGCTTGGACCCTACTAGTATGGGCTACGAGCAGTACTTC | CASSLDPTSMGYEQYF | TRBV5-1 | - | TRBJ2-7 | many
TGTGCCAGCAGTTCGGGACAGGGGATAGATACCCAGTATTTT | CASSSGQGIDTQYF | TRBV6-5 | TRBD1 | TRBJ2-3 | -
TGTGCCTTCTGCCGTGGGACTAGCGGGCCCTGGGCCCCCAATGAGCAGTTCTTC | CAFCRGTSGPWAPNEQFF | TRBV2 | TRBD2 | TRBJ2-1 | -
TGTGCCAGCAGTGACGGTTGGTACAATGAGCAGTTCTTC | CASSDGWYNEQFF | TRBV2 | - | TRBJ2-1 | few
TGTGCCAGCAGCTTAGGGCGGGCGACGGGCGAGCAGTACTTC | CASSLGRATGEQYF | TRBV7-2 | - | TRBJ2-7 | -
TGCGCCAGCAGCTTGGGACGATCCGCCGGGGAGCTGTTTTTT | CASSLGRSAGELFF | TRBV5-1 | - | TRBJ2-2 | many
TGTGCCAGCAGCGAGGGACTAGAAGGGGCAGATACGCAGTATTTT | CASSEGLEGADTQYF | TRBV9 | TRBD2 | TRBJ2-3 | many